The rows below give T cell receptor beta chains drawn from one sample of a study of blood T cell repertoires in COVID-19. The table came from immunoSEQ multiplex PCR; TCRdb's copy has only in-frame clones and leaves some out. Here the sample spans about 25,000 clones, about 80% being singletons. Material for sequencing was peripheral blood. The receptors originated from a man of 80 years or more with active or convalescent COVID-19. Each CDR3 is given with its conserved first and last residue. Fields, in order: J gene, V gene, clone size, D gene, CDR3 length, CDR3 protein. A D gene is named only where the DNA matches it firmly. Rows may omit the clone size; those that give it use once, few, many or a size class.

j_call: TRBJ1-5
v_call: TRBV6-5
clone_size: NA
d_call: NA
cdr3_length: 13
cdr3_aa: CASSQGRNQPQHF

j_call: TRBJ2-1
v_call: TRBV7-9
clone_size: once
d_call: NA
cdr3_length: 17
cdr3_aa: CASSFPTGGNSYNEQFF

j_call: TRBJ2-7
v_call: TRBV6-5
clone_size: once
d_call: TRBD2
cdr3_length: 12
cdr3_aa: CASNRDYHEQYF

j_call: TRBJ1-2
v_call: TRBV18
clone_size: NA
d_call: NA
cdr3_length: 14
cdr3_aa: CASRPHARDYGYTF

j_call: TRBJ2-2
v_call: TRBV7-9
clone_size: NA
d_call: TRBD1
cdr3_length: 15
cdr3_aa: CASTPTGVDTGELFF

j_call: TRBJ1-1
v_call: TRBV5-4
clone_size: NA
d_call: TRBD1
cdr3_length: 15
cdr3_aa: CASSLRDRRYTEAFF

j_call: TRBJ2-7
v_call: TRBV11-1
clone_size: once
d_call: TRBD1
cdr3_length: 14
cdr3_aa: CASSPGTGNGEQYF

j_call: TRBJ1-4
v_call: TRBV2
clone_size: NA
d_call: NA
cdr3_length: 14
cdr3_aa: CASKEVSTNEKLFF

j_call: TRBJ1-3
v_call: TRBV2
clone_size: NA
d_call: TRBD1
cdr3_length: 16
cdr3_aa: CASRSGQGGSGNTIYF

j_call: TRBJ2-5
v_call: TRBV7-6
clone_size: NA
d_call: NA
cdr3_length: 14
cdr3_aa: CASSLVMGGETQYF

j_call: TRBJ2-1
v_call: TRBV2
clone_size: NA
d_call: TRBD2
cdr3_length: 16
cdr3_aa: CASRSAGDHYRNEQFF

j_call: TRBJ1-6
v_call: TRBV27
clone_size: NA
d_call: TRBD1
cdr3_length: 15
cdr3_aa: CASSLRTGRNSPLHF

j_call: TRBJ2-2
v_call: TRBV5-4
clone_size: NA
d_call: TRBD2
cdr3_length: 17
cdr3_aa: CASSLGASGGNTGELFF

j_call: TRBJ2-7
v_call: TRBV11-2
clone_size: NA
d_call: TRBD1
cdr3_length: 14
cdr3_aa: CASSFTDRGHEQYF

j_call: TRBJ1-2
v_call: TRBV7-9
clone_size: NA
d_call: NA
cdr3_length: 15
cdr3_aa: CASSHLNSYNYGYTF

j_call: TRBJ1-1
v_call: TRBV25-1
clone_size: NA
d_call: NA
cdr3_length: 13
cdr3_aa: CASSARVNTEAFF

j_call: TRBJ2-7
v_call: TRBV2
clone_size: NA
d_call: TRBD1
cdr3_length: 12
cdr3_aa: CASGGQRYEQYF

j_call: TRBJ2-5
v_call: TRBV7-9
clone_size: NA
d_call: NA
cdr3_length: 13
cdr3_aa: CASSPDSRETQYF

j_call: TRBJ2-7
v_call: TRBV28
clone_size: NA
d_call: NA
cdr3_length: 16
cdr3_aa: CASSFSLAGLSYEQYF

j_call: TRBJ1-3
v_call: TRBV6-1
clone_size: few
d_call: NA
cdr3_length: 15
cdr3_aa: CASSEALPGGNTIYF

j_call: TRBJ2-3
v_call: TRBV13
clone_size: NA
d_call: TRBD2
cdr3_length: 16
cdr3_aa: CASSTRLAGAGDTQYF

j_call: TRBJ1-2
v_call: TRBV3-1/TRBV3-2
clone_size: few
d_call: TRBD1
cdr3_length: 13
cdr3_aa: CASTDRADGGYTF

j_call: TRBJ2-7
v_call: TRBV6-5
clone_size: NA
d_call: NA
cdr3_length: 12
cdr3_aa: CATGQFSYEQYF

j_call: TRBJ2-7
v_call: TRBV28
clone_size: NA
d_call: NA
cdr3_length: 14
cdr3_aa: CAVGAALLTYEQYF

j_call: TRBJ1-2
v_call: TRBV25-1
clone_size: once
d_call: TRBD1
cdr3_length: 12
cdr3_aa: CASNSGGFGYTF

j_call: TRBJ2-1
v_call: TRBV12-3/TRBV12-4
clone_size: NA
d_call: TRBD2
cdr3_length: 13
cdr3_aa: CASSPTAGTGQFF

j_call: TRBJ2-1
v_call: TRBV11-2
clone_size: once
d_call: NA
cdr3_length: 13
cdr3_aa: CASSPGFNNEQFF

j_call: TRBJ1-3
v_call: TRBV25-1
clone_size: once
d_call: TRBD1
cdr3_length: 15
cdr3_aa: CASSETTGAGNTIYF

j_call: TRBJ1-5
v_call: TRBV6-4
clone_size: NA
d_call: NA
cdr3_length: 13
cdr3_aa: CASSANTGQPQHF

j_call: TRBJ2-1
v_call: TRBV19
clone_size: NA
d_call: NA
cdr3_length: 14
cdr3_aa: CASSAPARFNEQFF

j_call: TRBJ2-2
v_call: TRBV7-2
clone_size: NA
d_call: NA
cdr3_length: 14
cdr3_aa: CASSLDPSAGELFF

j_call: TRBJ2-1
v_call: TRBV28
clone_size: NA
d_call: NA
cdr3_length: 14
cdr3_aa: CASSLGGRANEQFF

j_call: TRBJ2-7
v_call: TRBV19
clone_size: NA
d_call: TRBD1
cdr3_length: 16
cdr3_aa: CASSIVPGGTPYEQYF

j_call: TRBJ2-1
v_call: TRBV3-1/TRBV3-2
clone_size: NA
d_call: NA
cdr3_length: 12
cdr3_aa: CASSLRRGEQFF

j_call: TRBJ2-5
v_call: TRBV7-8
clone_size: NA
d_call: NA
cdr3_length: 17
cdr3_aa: CASSLARNWGRPETQYF

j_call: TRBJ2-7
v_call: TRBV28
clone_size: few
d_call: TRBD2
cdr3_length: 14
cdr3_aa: CASRILAGVHEQYF

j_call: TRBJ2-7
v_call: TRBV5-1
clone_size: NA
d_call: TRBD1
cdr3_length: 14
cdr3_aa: CASSETGGTYEQYF

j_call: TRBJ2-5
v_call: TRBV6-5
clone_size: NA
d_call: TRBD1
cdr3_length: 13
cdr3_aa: CASINRGRETQYF

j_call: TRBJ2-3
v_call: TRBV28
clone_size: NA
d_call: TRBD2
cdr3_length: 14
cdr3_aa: CASSLAGSTDTQYF

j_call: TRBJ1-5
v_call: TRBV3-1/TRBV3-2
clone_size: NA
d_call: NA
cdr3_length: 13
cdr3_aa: CASSRGPNQPQHF

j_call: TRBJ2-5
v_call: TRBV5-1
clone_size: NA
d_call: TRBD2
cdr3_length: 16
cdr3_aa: CASSLDGSGSGETQYF

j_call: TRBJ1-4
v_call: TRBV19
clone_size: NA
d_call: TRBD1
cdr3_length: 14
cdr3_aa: CASSMVRTGGELFF

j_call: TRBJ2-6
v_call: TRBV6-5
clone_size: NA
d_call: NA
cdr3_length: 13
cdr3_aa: CASRSTGANVLTF

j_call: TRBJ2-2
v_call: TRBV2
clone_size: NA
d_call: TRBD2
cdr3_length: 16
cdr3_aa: CASKATSGANTGELFF

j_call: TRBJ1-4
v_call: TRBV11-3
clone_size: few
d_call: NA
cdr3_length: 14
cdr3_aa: CASSLGTTPGKLFF

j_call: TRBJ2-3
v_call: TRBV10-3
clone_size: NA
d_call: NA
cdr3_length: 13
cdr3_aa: CAALGALTDTQYF

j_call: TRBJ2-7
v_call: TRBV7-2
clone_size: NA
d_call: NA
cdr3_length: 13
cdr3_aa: CASSFGGYYEQYF

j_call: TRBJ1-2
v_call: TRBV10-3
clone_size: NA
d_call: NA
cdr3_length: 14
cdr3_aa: CAISGVGQDYGYTF

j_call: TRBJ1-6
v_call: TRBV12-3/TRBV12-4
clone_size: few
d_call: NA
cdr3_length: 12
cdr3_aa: CASSANGSPLHF

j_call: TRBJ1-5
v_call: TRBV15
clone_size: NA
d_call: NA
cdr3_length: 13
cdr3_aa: CATSRDWRQPQHF

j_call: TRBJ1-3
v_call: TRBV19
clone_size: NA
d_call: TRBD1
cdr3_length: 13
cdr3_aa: CASDRGFGNTIYF

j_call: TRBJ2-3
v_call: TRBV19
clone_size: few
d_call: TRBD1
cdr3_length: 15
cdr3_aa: CASTGTGASTDTQYF

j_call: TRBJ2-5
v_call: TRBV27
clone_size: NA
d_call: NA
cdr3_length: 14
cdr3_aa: CASSPRQSWETQYF

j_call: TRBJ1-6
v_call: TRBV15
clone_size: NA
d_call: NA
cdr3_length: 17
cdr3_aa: CATSPGPLQEARSPLHF

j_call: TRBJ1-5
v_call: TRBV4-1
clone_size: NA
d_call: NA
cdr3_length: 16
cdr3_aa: CASSQVLLGSNQPQHF